This TCR beta chain came from a study of blood T cell repertoires in COVID-19. CDR3 size: 10 residues. This clone has a handful of counts. Using immunoSEQ multiplex PCR, the repertoire was profiled, and TCRdb retains in-frame clones only, with some absent. This table has about 240,000 clones, roughly nine tenths appearing once. The material sequenced was peripheral blood. This sequence joins TRBV12-2 and TRBJ1-2. TRBV12-2 is described as a pseudogene. The clonotype was recovered from a man aged 55 to 70 with acute or convalescent COVID-19. CDR3 nucleotides: TGTGCAAGTCGCTGGACTGGGGTCACCTTC. It codes for CASRWTGVTF.